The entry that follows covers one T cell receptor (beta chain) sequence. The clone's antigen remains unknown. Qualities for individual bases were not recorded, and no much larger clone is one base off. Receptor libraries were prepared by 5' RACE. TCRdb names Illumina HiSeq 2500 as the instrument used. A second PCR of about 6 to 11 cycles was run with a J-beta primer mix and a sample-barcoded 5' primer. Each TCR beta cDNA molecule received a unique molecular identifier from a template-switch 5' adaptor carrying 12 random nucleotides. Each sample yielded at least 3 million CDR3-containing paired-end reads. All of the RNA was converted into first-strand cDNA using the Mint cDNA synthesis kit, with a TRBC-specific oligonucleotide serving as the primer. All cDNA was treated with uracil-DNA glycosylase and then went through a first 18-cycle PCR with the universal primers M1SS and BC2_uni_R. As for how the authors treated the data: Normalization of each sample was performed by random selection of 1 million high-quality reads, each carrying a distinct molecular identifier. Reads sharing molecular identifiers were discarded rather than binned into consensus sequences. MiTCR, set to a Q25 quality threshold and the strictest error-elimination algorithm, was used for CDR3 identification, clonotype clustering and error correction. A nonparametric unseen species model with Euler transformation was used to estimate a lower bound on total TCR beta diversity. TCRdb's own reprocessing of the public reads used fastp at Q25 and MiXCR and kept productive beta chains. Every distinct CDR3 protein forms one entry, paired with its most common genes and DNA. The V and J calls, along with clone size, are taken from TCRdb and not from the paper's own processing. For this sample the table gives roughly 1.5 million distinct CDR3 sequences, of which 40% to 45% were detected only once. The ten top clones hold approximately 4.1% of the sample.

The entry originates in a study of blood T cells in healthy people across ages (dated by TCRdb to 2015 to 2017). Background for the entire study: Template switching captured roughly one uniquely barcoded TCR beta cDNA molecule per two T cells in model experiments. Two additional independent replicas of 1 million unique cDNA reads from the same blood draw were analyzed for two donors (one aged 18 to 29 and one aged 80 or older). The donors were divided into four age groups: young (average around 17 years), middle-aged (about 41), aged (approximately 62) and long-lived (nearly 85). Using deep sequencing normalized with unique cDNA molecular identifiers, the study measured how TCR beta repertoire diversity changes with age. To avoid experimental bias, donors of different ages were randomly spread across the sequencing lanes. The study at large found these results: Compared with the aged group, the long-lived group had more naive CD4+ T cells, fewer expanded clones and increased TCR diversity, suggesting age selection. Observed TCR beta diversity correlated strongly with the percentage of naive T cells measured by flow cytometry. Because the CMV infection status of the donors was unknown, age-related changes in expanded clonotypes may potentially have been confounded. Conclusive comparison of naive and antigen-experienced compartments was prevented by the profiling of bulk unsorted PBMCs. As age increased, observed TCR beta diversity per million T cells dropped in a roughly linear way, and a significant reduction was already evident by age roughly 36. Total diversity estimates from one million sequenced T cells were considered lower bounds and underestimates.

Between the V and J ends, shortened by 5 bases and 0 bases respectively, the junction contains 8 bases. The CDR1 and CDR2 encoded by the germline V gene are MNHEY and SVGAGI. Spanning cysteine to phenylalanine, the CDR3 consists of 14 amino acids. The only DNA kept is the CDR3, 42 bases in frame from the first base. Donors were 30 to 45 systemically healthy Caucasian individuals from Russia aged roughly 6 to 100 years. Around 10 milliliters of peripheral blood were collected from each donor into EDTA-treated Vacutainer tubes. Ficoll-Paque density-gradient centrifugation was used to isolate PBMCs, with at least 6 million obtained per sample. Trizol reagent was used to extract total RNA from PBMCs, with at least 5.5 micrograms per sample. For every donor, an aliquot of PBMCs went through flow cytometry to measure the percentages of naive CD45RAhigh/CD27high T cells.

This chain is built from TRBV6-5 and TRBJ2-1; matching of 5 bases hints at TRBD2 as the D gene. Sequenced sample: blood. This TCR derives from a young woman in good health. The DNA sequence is TGTGCCAGCAGTAAACTAGACTCCTACAATGAGCAGTTCTTC. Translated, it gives CASSKLDSYNEQFF.